This T cell receptor beta chain was obtained from a study of graft-versus-host responses after intestinal transplantation. On the study more broadly: The study gave all recipients anti-thymocyte globulin induction, then tacrolimus and steroids for 2 to 3 years.

Overall study findings and caveats: The recipient marrow held GvH clones, and some of them showed up first in ileum or blood. Maximum circulating GvH clone levels tracked with early post-transplant HvG decreases. Clonal ratios of graft-versus-host to host-versus-graft in allografts were high for patients exhibiting graft-donor T cell macrochimerism.

The germline V and J ends were trimmed by 3 bases and 9 bases, with 23 bases remaining between them. The germline CDR1 and CDR2 sequences are SEHNR and FQNEAQ (reference sequence). The CDR3 consists of 16 residues. The table came from immunoSEQ multiplex PCR; TCRdb's copy has only in-frame clones and leaves some out. The sample records around 9,500 clones, 85% to 90% being singletons. In its sample, this clone was seen a few times. The antigen is not known. The chain links TRBV7-9 to TRBJ1-2; a possible D gene is TRBD1 (6 bases). The sequences come from PBMCs, collected about 240 days after intestinal transplant. This TCR derives from a human patient who received an intestinal transplant, so some T cells may come from the graft donor. The CDR3 sequence is CASSFTTDNRAVSYTF. CDR3 in DNA: TGTGCCAGCAGCTTCACAACCGACAACAGGGCCGTAAGCTACACCTTC.